This passage covers 27 T cell receptor beta chains from one sample sequenced in a study of T cells in Graves' hyperthyroidism and ophthalmopathy. Authors of the study amplified TCR beta CDR3 regions from RNA transcripts. TCR CDR3 underwent first-round RT-PCR with the HTBI primer set. TCRdb ran MiXCR on the multiplex PCR reads and lists one entry per CDR3 protein. The sample gives 600,000 or so distinct CDR3 sequences, about 14% of which show up once; 12% is in the top ten. Source material: blood. The receptors originated from a woman aged 50 to 65 with Graves' ophthalmopathy.

This chain links TRBV7-6 with TRBJ2-1; 7 nucleotides align to TRBD1. Germline trimming cut 2 bases from V and 4 bases from J; bases unmatched to any gene: 11. Germline V gene lookup returns CDR1 SGHVS and CDR2 FNYEAQ. The CDR3 runs to 17 residues. This CDR3 reads CASSLPLSRGSYNEQFF. The CDR3, as DNA: TGTGCCAGCAGCTTACCCCTCTCCAGGGGGTCTTACAATGAGCAGTTCTTC.

Many counts were recorded for this clonotype. The rearrangement uses TRBV7-2 and TRBJ1-6, with 7 bases that match TRBD1. CDR3 length: 15 amino acids. V lost 5 bases, J lost 7 bases, and 8 bases stayed unmatched. CDR1 is SGHTA and CDR2 is FQGNSA in the germline V gene. The CDR3 protein is CASSITGTANSPLHF. For the CDR3, the DNA is TGTGCCAGCAGCATAACCGGGACAGCGAATTCACCCCTCCACTTT.

This clonotype has ten or more counts. This chain connects TRBV6-2 or TRBV6-3 to TRBJ2-7; D possibly corresponds to TRBD2 (5 bases). The germline V gene has CDR1 MNHEY and CDR2 SVGEGT. The CDR3 contains 18 residues. The germline V and J ends were trimmed by 0 bases and 0 bases, with 18 bases remaining between them. In nucleotides, the CDR3 is TGTGCCAGCAGTTACTCGAGGGTCGTCGGACGTAGCTCCTACGAGCAGTACTTC. It encodes CASSYSRVVGRSSYEQYF.

V gene TRBV15 combines with J gene TRBJ2-1, with D possibly being TRBD2 (6 bases). V shed 4 bases and J shed 0 bases, with 13 bases lying between them. In germline, CDR1 is LNHNV, CDR2 YYDKDF (reference sequence). The CDR3 is made up of 16 amino acids. CDR3 residues: CATSKTSFLSYNEQFF. The CDR3 DNA reads TGTGCCACCAGCAAAACTAGCTTCCTCTCCTACAATGAGCAGTTCTTC.

Many counts were recorded for this clonotype. The chain uses TRBV4-3 and TRBJ2-1, with D possibly TRBD2 on 6 matching bases. The CDR3 covers 17 residues. V was shortened by 0 bases and J by 4 bases, with 16 bases between the two germline ends. Germline V gives CDR1 LGHNA, CDR2 YSLEER. The CDR3 DNA sequence: TGCGCCAGCAGCCAAGACCCACTAGCCCCGCCGTACAATGAGCAGTTCTTC. Translating it yields CASSQDPLAPPYNEQFF.

This clonotype was counted ten times or more. The chain joins TRBV7-3 to TRBJ2-3; 10 bases align to TRBD1. The length of the CDR3 is 15 residues. Germline trimming cut 4 bases from V and 3 bases from J; bases unmatched to any gene: 4. Germline lookup yields CDR1 SGHTA and CDR2 FQGTGA. The CDR3 spells CASSYDRGPTDTQYF. CDR3 DNA sequence: TGTGCCAGCAGCTACGACAGGGGGCCTACAGATACGCAGTATTTT.

Ten or more counts support this clonotype. This sequence joins TRBV27 and TRBJ2-5; 9 bases map to TRBD1. This CDR3 has 15 amino acids. CDR1 MNHEY and CDR2 SMNVEV come from the germline V gene (reference sequence). V shed 3 bases and J 4 bases; nucleotides not matched to a gene: 6. The CDR3 bases are TGTGCCAGCAGTTTGTCGGGACAGGGTAGAGAGACCCAGTACTTC. Its protein product is CASSLSGQGRETQYF.

V gene TRBV7-8 combines with J gene TRBJ1-3; the D gene is possibly TRBD1 (5 bases). The CDR3 totals 13 residues. V lost 4 bases to trimming and J lost 4 bases, with 8 bases between them. The germline gives CDR1 SGHVS, CDR2 FQNEAQ. CDR3 sequence: CASSSRVGNTIYF. Written as DNA, the CDR3 is TGTGCCAGCAGCTCCAGGGTCGGAAACACCATATATTTT.

This clonotype was recorded at least ten times. The genes are TRBV11-2 and TRBJ2-3, with 9 bases fitting TRBD2. The CDR3 sequence is 15 residues long. Losses at the gene ends were 2 bases for V and 2 bases for J; bases not matched to a gene: 2. Germline values: CDR1 SGHAT, CDR2 FQNNGV. CDR3 nucleotides: TGTGCCAGCAGCTTACTAGCGGGGATCACAGATACGCAGTATTTT. Its protein is CASSLLAGITDTQYF.

The count of this clonotype is one. J is TRBJ2-7 and V is TRBV2; 10 bases are shared with TRBD1. Trimming took 7 bases from V and 5 from J; bases not matched to a gene: 11. The CDR3 runs to 15 residues. Germline V CDR1 and CDR2: SNHLY, FYNNEI. CDR3 sequence reads: CASKLGRDRGNEQYF. The CDR3 region has the DNA TGTGCCAGCAAGCTAGGCCGGGACAGGGGCAACGAGCAGTACTTC. The complete variable domain, with remaining parts taken from reference TRBV2 and TRBJ2-7, reads EPEVTQTPSHQVTQMGQEVILRCVPISNHLYFYWYRQILGQKVEFLVSFYNNEISEKSEIFDDQFSVERPDGSNFTLKIRSTKLEDSAMYFCASKLGRDRGNEQYFGPGTRLTVT.

This clonotype was counted a few times. The chain has TRBV10-3 and TRBJ1-1; 10 bases line up with TRBD1. Germline trimming cut 3 bases from V and 3 bases from J; bases unmatched to any gene: 4. The CDR3 is 15 amino acids. In germline, CDR1 is ENHRY, CDR2 SYGVKD. CDR3: CAISEDGQGDTEAFF. In DNA form, the CDR3 reads TGTGCCATCAGTGAAGATGGACAGGGGGACACTGAAGCTTTCTTT.

This clonotype has at least ten counts. This chain connects TRBV7-2 to TRBJ2-7; D gene ambiguous. V lost 1 base, J lost 1 base, and 14 bases lay in between. In germline, CDR1 is SGHTA, CDR2 FQGNSA. The CDR3 length is 16 residues. The CDR3 DNA reads as TGTGCCAGCAGCTTAGAAGAACCCCTTCTTTCCTACGAGCAGTACTTC. Amino acids: CASSLEEPLLSYEQYF. Full variable domain (missing parts from reference TRBV7-2 and TRBJ2-7): GAGVSQSPSNKVTEKGKDVELRCDPISGHTALYWYRQSLGQGLEFLIYFQGNSAPDKSGLPSDRFSAERTGGSVSTLTIQRTQQEDSAVYLCASSLEEPLLSYEQYFGPGTRLTVT.

This clonotype occurred many times. The chain recombines TRBV7-9 with TRBJ2-1, with 7 nucleotides matching TRBD2. Germline assignment: CDR1 SEHNR and CDR2 FQNEAQ (reference sequence). Trimming at V came to 5 bases and at J to 2 bases, leaving 6 bases not matched to a gene. CDR3 length equals 15 residues. The CDR3 nucleotides read TGTGCCAGCAGCCCGCGGGAGTCCCCCTACAATGAGCAGTTCTTC. It is translated as CASSPRESPYNEQFF.

This clonotype was counted only a few times. The rearrangement uses TRBV20-1 and TRBJ2-5, with 8 positions matching TRBD1. The J segment lost 7 bases and the V segment lost 5 bases, leaving 6 bases of the junction unmatched. The CDR3 has 12 residues. Germline V gene data show CDR1 as DFQATT and CDR2 as SNEGSKA (reference sequence). The CDR3 coding sequence is TGCAGTGCTGGACAGGGAGGTTTGACCCAGTACTTC. Protein: CSAGQGGLTQYF.

The chain couples TRBV4-2 to TRBJ2-6; 7 bases line up with TRBD1. Per the germline V gene, CDR1 is LGHNA and CDR2 is YNFKEQ. The J segment lost 3 bases and the V segment lost 0 bases, leaving 8 bases of the junction unmatched. The CDR3 is 18 amino acids. The CDR3 loop is CASSQDVTGSGGANVLTF. The CDR3 coding sequence is TGTGCCAGCAGCCAAGATGTGACAGGGAGCGGTGGGGCCAACGTCCTGACTTTC.

V is TRBV7-9 and J is TRBJ2-7; perhaps TRBD1 as D (6 bases). The CDR3 spans 15 residues. CDR1 SEHNR and CDR2 FQNEAQ come from the germline V gene (reference sequence). The germline V and J ends were trimmed by 1 base and 2 bases, with 12 bases remaining between them. The CDR3 loop reads CASSLVGRGAYEQYF. The CDR3 DNA follows: TGTGCCAGCAGCTTAGTCGGCAGGGGAGCCTACGAGCAGTACTTC.

This clonotype was observed many times. The chain links TRBV30 to TRBJ1-6, with D unresolved. The CDR3 contains 15 residues. Per the germline V gene, CDR1 is GTSNPN and CDR2 is SVGIG (reference sequence). V was shortened by 0 bases and J by 7 bases, with 13 bases between the two germline ends. CDR3 sequence: CAWSVLGNSNSPLHF. Written as DNA, the CDR3 is TGTGCCTGGAGTGTACTGGGGAACTCCAATTCACCCCTCCACTTT.

At least ten counts were recorded for this clonotype. The chain uses TRBV29-1 and TRBJ1-1; D unclear. Trimming stripped 4 bases from V and 4 bases from J, with 16 bases between. The CDR3 is 14 amino acids. Germline CDR1 is SQVTM and CDR2 is ANQGSEA. CDR3 in amino acids: CSVGYWALGTEAFF. The CDR3 DNA reads TGCAGCGTTGGATATTGGGCTTTGGGCACTGAAGCTTTCTTT.

This clonotype was picked up many times. V and J are TRBV2 and TRBJ1-2; D is possibly TRBD1 (5 bases). V shed 2 bases and J shed 5 bases, with 15 bases lying between them. The CDR3 consists of 15 residues. From germline, CDR1 is SNHLY and CDR2 FYNNEI. DNA of the CDR3: TGTGCCAGCAGTGAATTCGGGGCTTCGGATTATGGCTACACCTTC. Translating it yields CASSEFGASDYGYTF.

As to this clonotype: Compared with germline, one end of the junction differs, possibly owing to a read error. The chain has TRBV6-2 or TRBV6-3 and TRBJ2-5; D is ambiguous. Germline V gives CDR1 MNHEY, CDR2 SVGEGT. This CDR3 spans 17 amino acids. CDR3 sequence: CTSSYSLVHPVQETQYF. The DNA of the CDR3 is TGTACCAGCAGTTACTCGCTTGTCCATCCTGTTCAAGAGACCCAGTACTTC.

This clonotype appeared a few times. The chain links TRBV7-9 to TRBJ1-3; no reliable D call. CDR1 is SEHNR and CDR2 is FQNEAQ in the germline V gene (reference sequence). Deletions cut 2 bases from V and 0 bases from J, with 8 bases between. This CDR3 comprises 15 residues. The CDR3 DNA follows: TGTGCCAGCAGCTTACTCACAGCCTCTGGAAACACCATATATTTT. Translated: CASSLLTASGNTIYF.

This clonotype was counted at least ten times. The chain employs TRBV2 and TRBJ2-3, with a tentative D call TRBD2 (6 bases). Trimming took off 5 bases at V and 2 bases at J, with 14 bases between the two ends. Germline V gene sequence: CDR1 SNHLY, CDR2 FYNNEI. The CDR3 sequence is 15 residues long. This CDR3 is CASSRRRDNTDTQYF. The CDR3 DNA is TGTGCCAGCAGTAGGCGGCGGGATAACACAGATACGCAGTATTTT.

This clonotype came up a few times. Here the CDR3 reads CASSQRPGAGYTF. For the CDR3, the DNA is TGTGCCAGCAGTCAAAGGCCGGGGGCGGGCTACACCTTC. V usage is TRBV6-1 and J usage is TRBJ1-2; possibly TRBD1 for D (6 bases). Germline V lookup: CDR1 MNHNS, CDR2 SASEGT. Trimming took 5 bases from V and 8 from J, leaving 15 bases between them. CDR3 length: 13 residues.

This clonotype was recorded at least ten times. The chain is built from TRBV28 and TRBJ2-5; 8 bases are shared with TRBD2. V gave up 5 bases and J gave up 1 base; unmatched junction bases: 6. The CDR3 extends over 15 amino acids. Germline V gene sequence: CDR1 MDHEN, CDR2 SYDVKM. CDR3 region: CASSGSGRGQETQYF. The DNA for the CDR3 is TGTGCCAGCAGTGGAAGCGGGAGAGGCCAAGAGACCCAGTACTTC. Using reference TRBV28 and TRBJ2-5 for the parts outside the CDR3, the full variable domain is DVKVTQSSRYLVKRTGEKVFLECVQDMDHENMFWYRQDPGLGLRLIYFSYDVKMKEKGDIPEGYSVSREKKERFSLILESASTNQTSMYLCASSGSGRGQETQYFGPGTRLLVL.

This clonotype showed up many times. The chain combines TRBV7-2 with TRBJ1-1; 7 bases are shared with TRBD1. J lost 4 bases, V lost 5 bases, and 13 bases had no gene match. This CDR3 is built from 16 residues. Looked up from germline, CDR1 is SGHTA and CDR2 is FQGNSA. CDR3 bases: TGTGCCAGCAGCCTCAACAGGGGCGGGCCGGGCACTGAAGCTTTCTTT. Protein product: CASSLNRGGPGTEAFF.

This clonotype has only a few counts. The chain couples TRBV7-2 to TRBJ1-5, with 11 positions matching TRBD1. The ends lost 4 bases at V and 2 bases at J; junction bases unmatched: 7. From germline, CDR1 is SGHTA and CDR2 FQGNSA. The CDR3 length is 17 residues. The chain's CDR3 is CASSSDRGRGGNQPQHF. CDR3 bases: TGTGCCAGCAGCTCGGACAGGGGGCGAGGAGGCAATCAGCCCCAGCATTTT.

In its sample, this clonotype was seen many times. The chain employs TRBV3-1 and TRBJ2-2; D is unclear. Per germline, CDR1 LGHDT and CDR2 YNNKEL (reference sequence). With 4 bases removed from V and 0 bases from J, the gap between germline ends came to 6 bases. This CDR3 comprises 14 residues. The CDR3 sequence: CASSPWANTGELFF. DNA of the CDR3: TGTGCCAGCAGCCCTTGGGCGAACACCGGGGAGCTGTTTTTT.